The sequence of this TCR beta chain was determined in a study of cytomegalovirus exposure and HLA in healthy donors (dated by TCRdb to 2016 to 2017). Context from the whole study: An earlier analysis of approximately 550 of the donors reported about 250 Gb of sequence data and some 120 million unique TCR beta sequences from some 180 million T cells. An early release covering 550 to 650 HLA-typed donors comprised about 300 gigabases of sequencing data and tens of millions of unique TCR sequences. Of the 398 genotyped donors, 81% were placed in the genetic ancestry cluster associated with self-reported Caucasian donors. The study aimed to test whether signatures of past pathogen exposure could be identified by cataloging public T cell receptors. The study profiled the T cell repertoires of under 700 subjects by immunosequencing and related them to cytomegalovirus serostatus. Besides the first cohort of 666 subjects, a separate validation cohort made up of over 100 different subjects was used. To predict cytomegalovirus infection status, the study brought together high-throughput TCR immunosequencing, statistical association of individual TCRs with disease status, and machine learning. A later analysis re-examined previously published TCR beta repertoires from more than 550 donors and added high-resolution HLA genotyping to investigate patterns of TCR occurrence. In the later analysis, no new phenotypic data were used to find candidate immune exposures; instead, reliance was placed on TCR beta sequences and their occurrence across donors. An earlier analysis of fewer than 700 of the donors applied high-throughput TCR beta sequencing to assess whether each TCR beta V gene segment acted as functional or pseudogenic. Donor age, sex, ethnicity and CMV serostatus were collected together with the repertoire data. A later genetic analysis used genome-wide SNP genotypes for about 60% of the roughly 670 donors, treating that subset as a discovery cohort. All discovery cohort repertoires had been generated using a single sequencing platform. Both class I and class II loci were covered by HLA typing, at four-digit resolution. Typing coverage varied by locus: roughly 620-630 donors for A, B, C, DRB1 and DQB1; more than 500 for DQA1; nearly 610 for DPA1; under 490 for DPB1. Several DR-DQ haplotypes were handled as single units for association and clustering because linkage in the cohort was strong. Across under 500 genotyped donors of the cohort, an average of 235,054 unique TCR beta nucleotide sequences per donor were sequenced, and 15% to 20% of those sequences were non-productive.

For this clone: The target of this receptor is not known. No base-level quality is on record; no much larger clone is a single base apart.

In total, approximately 610 healthy bone marrow donors made up the cohort. At the time of sampling, all cohort members were nominally healthy, though unrecorded immune exposures were likely present. The donor tested CMV seropositive, placing the donor among the approximately 290 seropositive members of the cohort. Every donor gave a peripheral blood sample, and the peripheral blood mononuclear cells from that sample were used for TCR beta sequencing. Genomic DNA extraction from the blood cell samples was performed with the Qiagen DNeasy Blood Extraction Kit. CDR1 and CDR2, looked up from the germline V gene (reference sequence), are MNHEY and SMNVEV. V and J are trimmed by 4 bases and 5 bases, and the gene matches miss 6 bases of the junction. Taken from cysteine to phenylalanine, the CDR3 has 15 residues. The entry retains the CDR3 DNA only, 45 bases that are in frame from base 1. General conclusions and limits of the study: An association between a missense DCLRE1C variant and V-gene and J-gene trimming of TCR beta chains was found in a later genetic analysis and replicated in an independent cohort. According to a later analysis, TCR association rates differed among HLA loci, with DRB1 alleles showing the most associated TCRs and HLA-C alleles showing the fewest. The earlier analysis of 587 of the donors excluded 15 to 20 rarely observed V segments, including chromosome 9 orphons, because counts were too low. A later analysis found that HLA-associated TCR beta chains were more clonally expanded and had lower generation probabilities than equally common non-associated chains. This cohort had only TCR beta chains sequenced, and the lack of alpha or paired-chain data limited which features could be detected. Because HLA typing was unavailable for some donors at each locus, only the typed subset was used in association tests. Linkage disequilibrium might explain the correlated functional status among segregating V segments, but an unknown experimental factor could not be excluded. A later analysis associated 15,000 or so TCR beta sequences with specific HLA alleles at a false discovery rate of 0.05. Several of the top co-occurrence clusters appeared to be linked to parvovirus B19, influenza, CMV and Epstein-Barr virus, according to a later analysis. A total of roughly 160 TCR beta chains were listed by the study as associated with cytomegalovirus. In a later genetic analysis, fewer N-insertions in productive TCRs were reported among donors in an Asian-associated ancestry cluster than the 666-donor mean. Some IMGT-functional V segments, including TRBV6-2 and TRBV6-3, could not be distinguished by the 87-base-pair reads and were therefore excluded. It was suggested by the authors that the approach could potentially be generalized to other disease states and immunological phenotypes. In an earlier analysis of under 600 of the donors, most TCR beta V segments were observed in productive rearrangements about 90% or about 30% of the time, broadly matching IMGT annotations. The classifier was reported to diagnose cytomegalovirus status with high specificity and sensitivity in both the original and validation cohorts. Assigning TCR associations to individual alleles was difficult when HLA alleles, especially DR and DQ, strongly co-occurred. A few of the identified cytomegalovirus-associated TCR beta chains were confirmed in vitro to be specific for cytomegalovirus antigens. A cluster of highly shared sequence variants was judged likely to be a technical artifact of the sequencing pipeline. Most TCR sequences were seen in very few donors, while some public TCRs were found in many individuals. CMV serostatus was the only immune exposure information available for the cohort. A further reported finding was that TCR beta sequences accurately predicted the HLA-A and HLA-B alleles for most subjects in the first cohort. Roughly uniform sequencing depth across donors was assumed in presence/absence analyses, although this assumption may not hold. A later analysis found that most CMV-associated TCR beta chains appeared HLA-restricted, with HLA associations seemingly driven largely by CMV exposure.

The library was made by the immunoSEQ multiplex PCR assay. A mixture of 60 forward primers for TCR Vbeta segments and 13 reverse primers for TCR Jbeta segments was used in the multiplex PCR. The CDR3 region of rearranged TCR beta genes was amplified from genomic DNA by a multiplex PCR assay. On the Illumina HiSeq System, the amplified TCR beta libraries were sequenced as 87-base-pair reads. In the authors' own workflow: A later analysis counted about 80 million unique TCR beta chains across the 700 or so repertoires, and roughly 11 million of these chains were shared by at least two donors. Raw reads were error-corrected and collapsed into unique sequences with a nearest-neighbor algorithm that merged closely related sequences to remove PCR and sequencing errors. Alignment of CDR3 sequences to IMGT reference sequences was used to assign V, D and J gene segments. For a sequence to be retained, a match of at least six nucleotides to both a V gene segment and a J gene segment was required. A rearrangement counted as productive if the CDR3 had no stop codons and remained in frame with V and J, and every other rearrangement counted as non-productive. CDR3 was defined by IMGT convention, running from the second conserved V-encoded cysteine to the conserved J-encoded phenylalanine. The earlier analysis of fewer than 700 of the donors excluded sequences that lacked an unambiguous match to a single V gene segment. In an earlier analysis of almost 600 of the donors, a V segment was called functional when productive rearrangements were above 56.7%, and segregating when the standard deviation between donors exceeded 5%. A statistical classification framework was built to diagnose cytomegalovirus status from the catalog of TCR beta chain sequences. In a later analysis, TCR nucleotide sequences were compared against IMGT/GENE-DB human TR gene sequences so that V and J genes could be assigned. In a later analysis, CDR3 sequences and most-parsimonious VDJ recombination scenarios were assigned using the TCRdist pipeline. A later analysis defined each TCR beta chain by its CDR3 amino acid sequence plus V-gene family, and excluded reads lacking a unique V-gene family. As a way to deal with suspected cross-contamination and a sequencing artifact, a later analysis dropped under 600 nucleotide sequences that were highly shared and had low generation probability. A later analysis calculated a clonal expansion index for each public chain from normalized within-repertoire ranks of inferred template counts. In a later analysis, generation probabilities were computed with a VDJ recombination model fitted to out-of-frame rearrangements, and the resulting probabilities were checked against IGoR. In a later analysis, hypergeometric tests were used to score TCR-TCR, TCR-HLA and TCR-CMV co-occurrence, with a repertoire-size bias correction applied to TCR pairs. A later analysis estimated false discovery rates by permuting HLA or CMV assignments 20 times. A later analysis grouped co-occurring TCRs with DBSCAN, adding TCRdist sequence similarity when clustering within HLA-allele-positive subsets. Co-occurrence clustering excluded repertoires with fewer than 30,000 or more than 120,000 public chains, plus five with anomalous nucleotide sharing. Here the immuneACCESS table is served through TCRdb, limited to in-frame sequences with V and J called. Missing clones are a known gap in these copies; in checked studies unresolved V genes cover under half, and the rest lacks a known reason. That table gives V, J and clone size, and the DNA gave D and trimming. For this sample there are around 200,000 clones; roughly 76% appear just once. Jointly, the top ten make up over 5.5% of the sample.

Sequences were obtained from PBMCs. The clonotype was recovered from a man in his forties or fifties in good health and CMV-seropositive. This chain is built from TRBV27 and TRBJ2-5; TRBD2 fits 11 bases in the junction. The CDR3 here reads CASSSLAGGWETQYF. The nucleotides read TGTGCCAGCAGTTCTTTAGCGGGGGGGTGGGAGACCCAGTACTTC.